The TCR beta chain under discussion was sequenced for a study of liver allograft versus peripheral blood T cells. Study at large: Graft-liver T cell receptor repertoires were compared against recipient peripheral blood repertoires.

TCRdb independently ran MiXCR on the reads; one entry per CDR3 protein. This table has about 8,300 distinct CDR3 sequences, about 15% appearing once. In its sample, this clonotype is medium-sized. Trimming took off 3 bases at V and 2 bases at J, with 9 bases between the two ends. CDR3 size: 14 residues. Germline CDR1 reads LNHDA; CDR2 reads SQIVND (reference sequence). The rearrangement joins TRBV19 to TRBJ2-3; D call uncertain. The source is a human patient who had a liver transplant. The graft donor may have given rise to some T cells. CDR3 DNA sequence: TGTGCCAGTAGTATTGGCCAGCACACAGATACGCAGTATTTT. This sequence encodes CASSIGQHTDTQYF. Full variable domain (missing parts from reference TRBV19 and TRBJ2-3): DGGITQSPKYLFRKEGQNVTLSCEQNLNHDAMYWYRQDPGQGLRLIYYSQIVNDFQKGDIAEGYSVSREKKESFPLTVTSAQKNPTAFYLCASSIGQHTDTQYFGPGTRLTVL.